Each of the 31 T cell receptor beta chains below was sequenced from the same sample in a study of T cell responses to AZD1222 COVID-19 vaccine. Sequencing used immunoSEQ multiplex PCR; TCRdb keeps in-frame clones, though not all of them. The table lists 140,000 to 150,000 clones, roughly 89% of them singletons. Sequenced here: peripheral blood, sampled on day 0 of AZD1222 vaccination. These receptors were taken from an adult in good health.

This clone was observed a single time. This chain joins TRBV27 and TRBJ1-5, with TRBD1 matching 8 bases. This CDR3 contains 15 residues. Germline values: CDR1 MNHEY, CDR2 SMNVEV (reference sequence). J was trimmed by 2 bases and V by 6 bases; bases with no gene match: 6. DNA of the CDR3: TGTGCCAGCAGCTTCCAGGGGGCTGGCAATCAGCCCCAGCATTTT. Its translation is CASSFQGAGNQPQHF.

The genes are TRBV6-5 and TRBJ1-5; TRBD1 is a possible D gene (6 bases). The V gene's germline CDR1 is MNHEY and CDR2 SVGAGI. The CDR3 has 14 amino acids. V was clipped by 6 bases and J by 11 bases, with 20 bases between them. CDR3 nucleotides: TGTGCCAGCAGCCCGACAGGAGAGCCGACCTCCCAGCATTTT. Translating it yields CASSPTGEPTSQHF.

This chain links TRBV10-3 with TRBJ2-1; 8 bases line up with TRBD1. Unmatched junction bases numbered 3, after V lost 6 bases and J lost 2 bases. CDR1 ENHRY and CDR2 SYGVKD come from the germline V gene. The CDR3 has 14 amino acids. CDR3 protein: CAIRGQGAYNEQFF. DNA of the CDR3: TGTGCCATCAGAGGACAGGGCGCCTACAATGAGCAGTTCTTC.

V usage is TRBV18 and J usage is TRBJ1-6; TRBD1 might be the D (5 bases). V lost 7 bases to trimming and J lost 8 bases, with 15 bases between them. Looked up from germline, CDR1 is KGHSH and CDR2 is LQKENI. The CDR3 runs 14 residues. The CDR3 protein is CASFEGQRDSPLHF. The CDR3 nucleotides are TGTGCCAGCTTTGAGGGGCAGAGGGATTCACCCCTCCACTTT.

The chain employs TRBV7-3 and TRBJ2-7, with TRBD1 matching 7 bases. V lost 8 bases and J lost 2; bases outside the gene matches: 15. CDR3 length: 16 amino acids. Germline CDR1 reads SGHTA; CDR2 reads FQGTGA. The CDR3 DNA sequence: TGTGCCAGCCGCCTTTTTCGGGCAGGGGGAACCTACGAGCAGTACTTC. Residues: CASRLFRAGGTYEQYF.

This chain connects TRBV2 to TRBJ1-5; D possibly corresponds to TRBD1 (5 bases). This CDR3 contains 15 residues. The germline V gene has CDR1 SNHLY and CDR2 FYNNEI. Trimming removed 5 bases from V and 3 bases from J, with 14 bases in between. CDR3 amino acids: CASSLPGRVNQPQHF. CDR3 nucleotides: TGTGCCAGCAGTCTTCCGGGACGGGTCAATCAGCCCCAGCATTTT.

The V and J genes are TRBV9 and TRBJ1-1; D is undetermined. The CDR3 has 13 amino acids. Trimming left V 3 bases short and J 5 bases short, with 11 bases between. The V gene's germline CDR1 is SGDLS and CDR2 YYNGEE. CDR3 sequence reads: CASSEGGRTEAFF. CDR3 nucleotides: TGTGCCAGCAGCGAGGGAGGGAGGACTGAAGCTTTCTTT. Based on the CDR3 plus reference TRBV9 and TRBJ1-1, the full variable domain is DSGVTQTPKHLITATGQRVTLRCSPRSGDLSVYWYQQSLDQGLQFLIQYYNGEERAKGNILERFSAQQFPDLHSELNLSSLELGDSALYFCASSEGGRTEAFFGQGTRLTVV.

A few counts support this clone. The V gene is TRBV11-2, the J gene TRBJ1-2, with D possibly being TRBD1 (6 bases). CDR1 SGHAT and CDR2 FQNNGV come from the germline V gene. V lost 3 bases, J lost 3 bases, and 8 bases lay in between. CDR3 length: 13 residues. CDR3 coding DNA: TGTGCCAGCAGCTTCTCAGGGGACTATGGCTACACCTTC. This sequence encodes CASSFSGDYGYTF.

V gene TRBV25-1 combines with J gene TRBJ1-4, with D hard to call. This CDR3 has 14 residues. Germline assignment: CDR1 MGHDK and CDR2 SYGVNS. The ends were cut back, 1 base at V and 5 bases at J, with 8 bases in the middle. CDR3 sequence: CASSELTGNEKLFF. CDR3 DNA sequence: TGTGCCAGCAGTGAATTGACGGGGAATGAAAAACTGTTTTTT.

V usage is TRBV15 and J usage is TRBJ1-2; D may be TRBD1 (6 bases). With 5 bases removed from V and 3 bases from J, the gap between germline ends came to 13 bases. The CDR3 is 14 residues long. The germline V gene has CDR1 LNHNV and CDR2 YYDKDF (reference sequence). Written as DNA, the CDR3 is TGTGCCACCAGCGGACCACAGGGATACTATGGCTACACCTTC. Translated: CATSGPQGYYGYTF.

This rearrangement joins TRBV7-8 to TRBJ1-4, with D perhaps matching TRBD1 (6 bases). Germline V gene sequence: CDR1 SGHVS, CDR2 FQNEAQ. The CDR3 is made up of 14 amino acids. V was pared by 4 bases and J by 6 bases, with 12 bases between. The CDR3 loop reads CASSSTGSYEKLFF. The DNA of the CDR3 is TGTGCCAGCAGCTCCACAGGGTCCTATGAAAAACTGTTTTTT.

The chain uses TRBV2 and TRBJ2-7, with D uncertain. The CDR3 runs to 12 residues. V lost 10 bases to trimming and J lost 1 base, with 11 bases between them. Germline CDR1 and CDR2: SNHLY and FYNNEI. The DNA for the CDR3 is TGTGCCACAACAAGGGATTCCTACGAGCAGTACTTC. Translation gives CATTRDSYEQYF.

This sequence joins TRBV4-2 and TRBJ1-1; possible D gene TRBD1, 6 bases. The germline V gene has CDR1 LGHNA and CDR2 YNFKEQ. Trimming shortened V by 4 bases and J by 1 base, and 13 bases separated the two germline ends. The CDR3 runs to 15 residues. CDR3 DNA: TGTGCCAGCAGCCCCCGGGAGGGGGAGAACACTGAAGCTTTCTTT. This gives the protein CASSPREGENTEAFF.

V usage is TRBV14 and J usage is TRBJ1-2; D ambiguous. Trimming took off 4 bases at V and 4 bases at J, with 10 bases between the two ends. CDR1 and CDR2 from the germline V gene are SGHDN and FVKESK. This CDR3 spans 13 amino acids. Here the CDR3 DNA reads TGTGCCAGCAGCCTAATAGTGGGCTATGGCTACACCTTC. Its protein is CASSLIVGYGYTF.

The CDR3: CASSSWTSFLVLTQYF. Written as DNA, the CDR3 is TGTGCCAGCAGTTCTTGGACTAGCTTCCTAGTCTTGACCCAGTACTTC. This sequence joins TRBV6-2 or TRBV6-3 and TRBJ2-5, with 8 bases aligning to TRBD2. This CDR3 has 16 residues. Germline values: CDR1 MNHEY, CDR2 SVGEGT. J was trimmed by 7 bases and V by 4 bases; bases with no gene match: 14.

This chain joins TRBV5-1 and TRBJ2-3; D gene uncertain. Germline loops: CDR1 SGHRS, CDR2 YFSETQ. The CDR3 is 16 amino acids. V shed 5 bases and J shed 3 bases, with 19 bases lying between them. The CDR3 DNA sequence: TGCGCCAGCAGTGAGAAGAGGCTCTTAGCTACAGATACGCAGTATTTT. This codes for CASSEKRLLATDTQYF.

This chain joins TRBV6-1 and TRBJ1-6, with a weak D call TRBD1 (6 bases). Trimming stripped 3 bases from V and 9 bases from J, with 15 bases between. The CDR3 has 15 amino acids. Germline lookup yields CDR1 MNHNS and CDR2 SASEGT. CDR3: CASSEQGRGGSPLHF. CDR3 bases: TGTGCCAGCAGTGAGCAGGGCCGAGGGGGTTCACCCCTCCACTTT.

The V and J genes are TRBV28 and TRBJ1-4; perhaps TRBD1 as D (5 bases). The CDR3 length is 14 residues. From germline, CDR1 is MDHEN and CDR2 SYDVKM. V was trimmed by 8 bases and J by 6 bases, leaving 16 bases between them. CDR3 loop: CASRPGHPYEKLFF. The CDR3 coding sequence is TGTGCCAGCCGCCCAGGGCACCCGTATGAAAAACTGTTTTTT.

V and J are TRBV4-1 and TRBJ2-5; D is undetermined. Germline CDR1 is MGHRA and CDR2 is YSYEKL. CDR3 length: 17 amino acids. The V end lost 1 base, the J end lost 5 bases, and 20 bases lay between the germline ends. CDR3 DNA: TGCGCCAGCAGCCAAGCGCCTTTGGGAAAGTATCGGGAGACCCAGTACTTC. Its protein is CASSQAPLGKYRETQYF.

The rearrangement joins TRBV2 to TRBJ1-5, with TRBD1 as a possible D gene (6 bases). Looked up from germline, CDR1 is SNHLY and CDR2 is FYNNEI. V gave up 5 bases and J gave up 3 bases, with 11 bases separating them. This CDR3 has 14 amino acids. The chain's CDR3 is CASSQGLPNQPQHF. The CDR3 DNA reads TGTGCCAGCAGTCAGGGGCTCCCCAATCAGCCCCAGCATTTT.

About this clone: A junction end diverges from the germline sequence, so it may reflect a read error. The V call is TRBV19, the J call TRBJ1-3; no reliable D call. Looked up from germline, CDR1 is LNHDA and CDR2 is SQIVND (reference sequence). CDR3 size: 14 residues. The CDR3 coding sequence is TGTGCCAGCAGTATCTTCGCTCCTGGAAACACCATATATTTT. Translation gives CASSIFAPGNTIYF.

The chain recombines TRBV9 with TRBJ1-4, with TRBD1 matching 7 bases. With V trimmed by 0 bases and J by 4 bases, 3 bases remained unmatched. Germline V lookup: CDR1 SGDLS, CDR2 YYNGEE. This CDR3 is 15 amino acids long. The CDR3 nucleotides are TGTGCCAGCAGCGTAGGATCAGGGGGTAATGAAAAACTGTTTTTT. This gives the protein CASSVGSGGNEKLFF.

The V gene is TRBV7-8, the J gene TRBJ1-2; D remains unclear. The CDR3 has 17 amino acids. Deletions cut 2 bases from V and 0 bases from J, with 16 bases between. CDR1 and CDR2 (germline): SGHVS, FQNEAQ. The DNA of the CDR3 is TGTGCCAGCAGCTTACTTCCGCCGCCGGTGACTAACTATGGCTACACCTTC. Its translation: CASSLLPPPVTNYGYTF.

The rearrangement joins TRBV15 to TRBJ2-5; the match to TRBD2 covers 8 bases. CDR1 and CDR2 (germline): LNHNV, YYDKDF (reference sequence). V lost 6 bases to trimming and J lost 9 bases; unmatched junction nucleotides: 6. CDR3 length: 12 amino acids. The CDR3 region is CATRREVGAQYF. DNA of the CDR3: TGTGCCACCAGGCGGGAGGTTGGGGCCCAGTACTTC.

This chain's CDR3 is CASSPIRGRISYEQYF. CDR3 DNA sequence: TGTGCCAGCAGTCCTATAAGGGGGCGTATATCCTACGAGCAGTACTTC. The J gene is TRBJ2-7, the V gene TRBV28; 7 bases align to TRBD1. CDR1 is MDHEN, CDR2 SYDVKM, per germline. V was clipped by 5 bases and J by 1 base; unmatched bases: 11. This CDR3 is 16 amino acids long.

This CDR3 reads CASRIGGAGELFF. As DNA, the CDR3 is TGTGCCAGTAGGATTGGAGGGGCCGGGGAGCTGTTTTTT. The chain uses TRBV19 and TRBJ2-2; tentatively, D is TRBD2 (6 bases). V dropped 6 bases and J dropped 6 bases, with 11 bases sitting between them. The length of the CDR3 is 13 residues. CDR1 is LNHDA and CDR2 is SQIVND in the germline V gene (reference sequence). Full variable domain (rest looked up from reference TRBV19 and TRBJ2-2): DGGITQSPKYLFRKEGQNVTLSCEQNLNHDAMYWYRQDPGQGLRLIYYSQIVNDFQKGDIAEGYSVSREKKESFPLTVTSAQKNPTAFYLCASRIGGAGELFFGEGSRLTVL.

V is TRBV5-1 and J is TRBJ1-2, with 12 bases fitting TRBD1. CDR1 is SGHRS and CDR2 is YFSETQ in the germline V gene. V lost 0 bases to trimming and J lost 4 bases; unmatched junction nucleotides: 10. The CDR3 has 18 residues. In DNA, the CDR3 is TGCGCCAGCAGCTTGGTGGGACAGGGGGCGATGAGGGCCTATGGCTACACCTTC. Its translation: CASSLVGQGAMRAYGYTF.

In this sample, this clone turned up once. The chain joins TRBV14 to TRBJ2-1, with 14 bases matching TRBD2. J gave up 6 bases and V 2 bases, and 3 bases lay outside the gene matches. The CDR3 is 16 residues long. Germline assignment: CDR1 SGHDN and CDR2 FVKESK. Here the CDR3 reads CASSQRGTSGSNEQFF. The CDR3 DNA sequence: TGTGCCAGCAGCCAACGGGGGACTAGCGGGAGCAATGAGCAGTTCTTC.

The rearrangement uses TRBV5-1 and TRBJ2-1, with D maybe TRBD2 (6 bases). The CDR3 extends over 14 amino acids. The V gene lost 0 bases and the J gene lost 4 bases, with 8 bases spanning the gap. Per germline, CDR1 SGHRS and CDR2 YFSETQ. CDR3 in amino acids: CASSLAGSYNEQFF. The CDR3 DNA reads TGCGCCAGCAGCTTGGCCGGGAGTTACAATGAGCAGTTCTTC.

This clone was seen a single time. The chain recombines TRBV9 with TRBJ1-2, with D uncertain. The length of the CDR3 is 15 residues. The germline gives CDR1 SGDLS, CDR2 YYNGEE. V was cut by 0 bases and J by 4 bases, with 13 bases left in between. The CDR3 spells CASSVVGSSVYGYTF. The CDR3, as DNA: TGTGCCAGCAGCGTAGTGGGGTCTTCGGTCTATGGCTACACCTTC.

This sequence joins TRBV11-3 and TRBJ2-1; D perhaps matches TRBD2 (5 bases). CDR3 length equals 14 residues. V lost 0 bases, J lost 9 bases, and 12 bases lay in between. Germline loops: CDR1 SGHNT, CDR2 YENEEA. The CDR3 spells CASSLDQTTGEQFF. The CDR3 DNA reads TGTGCCAGCAGCTTAGATCAGACTACTGGTGAGCAGTTCTTC.